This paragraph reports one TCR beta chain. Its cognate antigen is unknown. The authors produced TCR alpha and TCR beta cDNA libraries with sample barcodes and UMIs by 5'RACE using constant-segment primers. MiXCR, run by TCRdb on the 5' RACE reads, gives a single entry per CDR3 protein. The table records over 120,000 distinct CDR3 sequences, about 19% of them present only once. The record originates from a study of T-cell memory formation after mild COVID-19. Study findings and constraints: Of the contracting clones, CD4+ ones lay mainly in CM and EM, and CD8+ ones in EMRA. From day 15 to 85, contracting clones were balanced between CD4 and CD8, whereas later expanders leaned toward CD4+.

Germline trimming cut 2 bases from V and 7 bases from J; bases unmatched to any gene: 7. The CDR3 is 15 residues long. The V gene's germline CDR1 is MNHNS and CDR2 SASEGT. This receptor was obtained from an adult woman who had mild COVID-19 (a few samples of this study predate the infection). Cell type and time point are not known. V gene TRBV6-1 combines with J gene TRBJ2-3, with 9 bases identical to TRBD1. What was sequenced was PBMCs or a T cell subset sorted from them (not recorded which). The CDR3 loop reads CASSELGQGWYTQYF. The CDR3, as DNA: TGTGCCAGCAGTGAATTGGGACAGGGCTGGTATACGCAGTATTTT.